Included here is one TCR beta chain sequence, with context. This sample was taken from a study of blood T cell repertoires in COVID-19. Study as a whole: The United States, Italy and Spain provided the acute and convalescent COVID-19 samples.

Assay used: immunoSEQ multiplex PCR; TCRdb lists only in-frame clones, some missing. In the table there are about 160,000 clones, 70% to 90% of which are singletons. CDR3 size: 13 residues. Deletions cut 4 bases from V and 0 bases from J, with 5 bases between. CDR1 KGHDR and CDR2 SFDVKD come from the germline V gene. The sequence came from a woman in her 50s with COVID-19, enrolled during active disease. V is TRBV24-1 and J is TRBJ1-1, with no clear D. The specimen sequenced was peripheral blood. The CDR3 DNA follows: TGTGCCACCAGTGACGGTATGAACACTGAAGCTTTCTTT. It yields the protein CATSDGMNTEAFF.